This TCR beta chain was recovered during a study of beta chain features in type 1 diabetes. General study findings and limits: TCRB repertoires of naive, central memory and Treg cells appeared more similar among patients than among healthy donors.

Concerning this clone: Its cognate antigen is unknown.

What was sequenced were expressed TCRB transcripts, since all of the isolated RNA had been reverse transcribed. Reads from naive, central memory and regulatory T cell samples averaged about 3.57 million. Sequencing was performed with immunoSEQ multiplex PCR; in TCRdb, only in-frame clones are kept and a portion is missing. The table includes roughly 300,000 clones, 7.5% to 9% detected once. There was one heparinised blood draw per donor, averaging roughly 110 mL. The clonotype originates from a woman aged 18-30 years in good health. The sequenced material came from central memory CD4+ T cells from blood.

This CDR3 is CAISEAVVQPQHF. Here the CDR3 DNA reads TGTGCCATCAGTGAGGCAGTTGTTCAGCCCCAGCATTTT. V usage is TRBV10-3 and J usage is TRBJ1-5, with unresolved D. The CDR3 runs 13 residues. Germline CDR1 ENHRY, CDR2 SYGVKD. V shed 2 bases and J shed 6 bases, with 8 bases lying between them.